What follows are 9 T cell receptor beta chains derived from one specimen sequenced in a study of regulatory T cells in long-lasting Graves disease. Stated time point: newly diagnosed GD, antithyroid drugs for less than 3 months. Researchers made the TCR library from RNA that was extracted from PBMCs. Sequencing libraries for TCR beta were prepared with iRepertoire HTBI primers and Arm-PCR of CDR3 regions. Each CDR3 protein gets one entry after TCRdb re-called the multiplex PCR reads with MiXCR. Found here are about 540,000 distinct CDR3 sequences, roughly 14% of them singletons; the top ten hold 8.5% to 10%. This same sample was also taken into another study, of T cells in Graves' hyperthyroidism and ophthalmopathy.

The sequencing here drew on peripheral blood mononuclear cells (PBMCs), taken at new diagnosis, from a patient treated with antithyroid drugs. Source of these receptors: a man under 40 with Graves disease.

In this sample, this clonotype turned up many times. The chain is built from TRBV19 and TRBJ1-1, with unresolved D. This CDR3 has 13 residues. V gave up 4 bases and J gave up 5 bases, with 11 bases separating them. Germline V CDR1 and CDR2: LNHDA, SQIVND (reference sequence). The CDR3: CASSRWTGTEAFF. The CDR3 bases are TGTGCCAGTAGTAGATGGACGGGTACTGAAGCTTTCTTT.

The genes are TRBV18 and TRBJ2-3; 9 nucleotides match TRBD2. The germline CDR1 and CDR2 sequences are KGHSH and LQKENI. The CDR3 has 18 amino acids. The V gene end was trimmed by 2 bases and the J gene end by 0 bases; junction bases not matched to a gene: 9. The CDR3 sequence is CASSPYPSTSGSTDTQYF. Here the CDR3 DNA reads TGTGCCAGCTCACCATACCCGAGCACTAGCGGGAGCACAGATACGCAGTATTTT.

This clonotype was detected many times. The V call is TRBV20-1, the J call TRBJ2-1; 8 bases are a match to TRBD1. V lost 5 bases to trimming and J lost 6 bases; unmatched junction nucleotides: 12. Germline CDR1 is DFQATT and CDR2 is SNEGSKA (reference sequence). CDR3 length: 15 amino acids. CDR3 nucleotide sequence: TGCAGTGCTCTCTCGGGGCAGGGGGCCTCCAATGAGCAGTTCTTC. It specifies CSALSGQGASNEQFF.

This clonotype was detected ten times or more. The chain joins TRBV5-1 to TRBJ2-3; weak D call: TRBD1 (5 bases). The ends were cut back, 2 bases at V and 8 bases at J, with 9 bases in the middle. Germline CDR1 and CDR2: SGHRS and YFSETQ. The CDR3 extends over 12 amino acids. CDR3 sequence: CASSLQATTQYF. The CDR3 region has the DNA TGCGCCAGCAGCTTACAGGCTACTACGCAGTATTTT.

There are a few counts of this clonotype. V and J are TRBV10-3 and TRBJ1-1; TRBD1 might be the D (5 bases). The germline gives CDR1 ENHRY, CDR2 SYGVKD. This CDR3 region has 15 residues. The V end was cut by 2 bases, the J end by 0 bases, with 10 bases between. CDR3 sequence reads: CAISEEWGLNTEAFF. The CDR3 bases are TGTGCCATCAGTGAGGAATGGGGGTTGAACACTGAAGCTTTCTTT.

This clonotype was recorded at least ten times. The V gene is TRBV19, the J gene TRBJ2-7, with D perhaps matching TRBD2 (5 bases). V shed 4 bases and J shed 3 bases, with 10 bases lying between them. Germline CDR1 and CDR2: LNHDA and SQIVND (reference sequence). CDR3 length: 13 residues. The CDR3 sequence is CASSTTRGYEQYF. The CDR3 nucleotides read TGTGCCAGTAGTACGACCCGGGGCTACGAGCAGTACTTC.

The rearrangement joins TRBV30 to TRBJ2-7; D gene unclear. There are 11 residues in the CDR3. Deletions cut 0 bases from V and 12 bases from J, with 12 bases between. CDR1 and CDR2 from the germline V gene are GTSNPN and SVGIG (reference sequence). The DNA of the CDR3 is TGTGCCTGGAGTGTCGGCAAGTTAAGGTACTTC. Residues: CAWSVGKLRYF.

This clonotype has at least ten counts. The chain links TRBV13 to TRBJ2-1, with TRBD2 matching 8 bases. V was clipped by 6 bases and J by 6 bases; unmatched bases: 7. Germline CDR1 and CDR2: PRHDT and FYEKMQ (reference sequence). The CDR3 spans 14 residues. The CDR3 DNA sequence: TGTGCCAGCAGTAAGGCCAGCGGGAGCAATGAGCAGTTCTTC. Its translation: CASSKASGSNEQFF.

In this sample, this clonotype turned up many times. This chain joins TRBV12-3 or TRBV12-4 and TRBJ2-7; 10 bases are a match to TRBD2. The ends lost 3 bases at V and 6 bases at J; junction bases unmatched: 5. The CDR3 totals 14 residues. The chain's CDR3 is CASSFLAGGGEQYF. The CDR3 nucleotides are TGTGCCAGCAGTTTTTTAGCGGGAGGTGGCGAGCAGTACTTC.